This T cell receptor beta chain was obtained from a study of CD8 T cells in Susac syndrome (dated by TCRdb to between 2018 and 2021). Regarding the study in general: Of the Susac syndrome patients who were sequenced, five or six had clinically active disease and about 8 were in clinical remission. Susac syndrome patients were therapy-naive, on corticosteroids (some also receiving IVIg), or on IVIg alone at blood withdrawal. Whether CD8+ T cell activation and differentiation in Susac syndrome was antigen driven was tested using repertoire sequencing. CD8+ T cell repertoire clonality was compared between 12 healthy donors, some 14 Susac syndrome patients and roughly 15 multiple sclerosis patients. What the research found in general, with its limitations: The number of individuals in the TCR sequencing and HLA analysis was acknowledged as relatively small. CD8+ repertoires in Susac syndrome showed clonal expansion, which was highest in CD8+ TEMRA cells and was greater in clinically active patients than in remitting patients. Looking at Susac-specific public clones, the researchers identified roughly 17 in the total CD8+ repertoire and roughly 5 in the CD8+ TEMRA repertoire.

Peripheral blood CD8+ and CD4+ T cells from healthy donors, Susac syndrome patients and multiple sclerosis patients were profiled by high-throughput TCR beta sequencing. The Susac syndrome patients fulfilled recently defined diagnostic criteria for definite or probable disease. Bulk CD8+ and CD4+ T cells were purified by magnetic negative isolation, whereas CD8+ TEMRA cells were enriched by FACS. Blood was drawn into EDTA tubes, processed within 24 hours, and PBMCs were isolated by density gradient centrifugation. PBMCs destined for TCR sequencing were cryopreserved in liquid nitrogen and later thawed in a 37 °C water bath. A purity of at least 90% was achieved for sorted or isolated CD4+, CD8+ and CD8+ TEMRA cells. As to this clonotype: Its antigen remains undetermined. The junction does not match germline at one end; this may be a read error.

RNA was extracted with the RNeasy kit and roughly 0.45 to 1 ug was reverse transcribed using random hexamers. The immunoSEQ multiplex PCR assay, which covers 54 Vbeta and 13 Jbeta segments, was used to amplify TCR beta CDR3 regions. To correct PCR amplification bias, a synthetic template baseline was used for both primer optimization and computational correction. Per the source publication's procedure: Reads were annotated to V, D and J genes according to IMGT and were analyzed with immunoSEQ Analyzer, with only productive sequences retained. Clonality was calculated as one minus the Shannon entropy normalized by log2 of the number of productive unique sequences. Public and private clones were assessed among the 100 most prevalent clones of each patient and control. Clones were defined as Susac-specific when absent from the healthy and MS cohorts, from about a thousand published viral clones and from other ImmuneACCESS disease sequences. TCRdb passed the public sequencing reads through fastp at Q25 and MiXCR, retaining productive beta sequences. Each entry merges the rows of one CDR3 protein and shows their most common DNA and genes. The V and J calls and clone size are TCRdb's, not the authors'. Across this sample there are about 80,000 distinct CDR3 sequences, with roughly 96% seen only once. The leading ten clones occupy more than 0.35% of the sample.

The CDR3 covers 11 residues, taking in both the cysteine and the phenylalanine. CDR3 DNA only is kept here, 33 bases in frame from base 1. CDR1 and CDR2, per the germline V gene, are MDHEN and SYDVKM. The sample consisted of CD8+ T cells from PBMCs. Recombination joined TRBV28 with TRBJ2-4, with a tentative D gene TRBD2 over 5 matching bases. This receptor was identified in a human donor with Susac syndrome. The CDR3 region has the sequence CASTSGNIQHF. The base sequence is TGTGCCAGCACCTCGGGAAACATTCAGCACTTC.